The entry below describes one TCR beta chain. What it binds is unknown. CFSE-dim autoproliferating and CFSE-high non-proliferating T cells from unstimulated culture were sequenced separately. Replicate wells were pooled after 7 days of stimulus-free culture of 45 million to 50 million CFSE-labeled PBMCs. PBMCs were labeled with roughly 0.46 uM CFSE and cultured without exogenous stimuli. The assay was immunoSEQ multiplex PCR, and TCRdb's table has in-frame clones only and misses some. This sample yields about 45,000 clones, of which about 80% are seen a single time; more than 0.95% belongs to the top ten. The source of the sample is a study of memory B cells and T cells in multiple sclerosis. Study-level findings and limits: Clone-set sizes differed between compartments, so shared clonotype counts needed normalization.

V lost 7 bases, J lost 4 bases, and 22 bases lay in between. The germline V gene has CDR1 SNHLY and CDR2 FYNNEI. This CDR3 is 16 amino acids long. The rearrangement links TRBV2 to TRBJ1-1; D is undetermined. Sequencing was performed on PBMCs from blood kept in culture. The source of this sequence is a human donor with multiple sclerosis. CDR3 in DNA: TGTGCCAGCACGGTAGAGGCAGGCGGCTCGGGCACTGAAGCTTTCTTT. This translates into CASTVEAGGSGTEAFF. The variable domain in full, completed from reference TRBV2 and TRBJ1-1, reads EPEVTQTPSHQVTQMGQEVILRCVPISNHLYFYWYRQILGQKVEFLVSFYNNEISEKSEIFDDQFSVERPDGSNFTLKIRSTKLEDSAMYFCASTVEAGGSGTEAFFGQGTRLTVV.